The entry below describes one T cell receptor beta chain. No cognate antigen has been identified for it. Base qualities are missing; no much larger clone stands one base away. This entry belongs to a study of cytomegalovirus exposure and HLA in healthy donors (dated 2017 in TCRdb). With respect to the entire study: An earlier analysis of some 500 of the donors reported roughly 300 Gb of sequence data and some 120 million unique TCR beta sequences from about 200 million T cells. An early release covering roughly 600 HLA-typed donors comprised about 310 gigabases of sequencing data and roughly 86 million unique TCR sequences. The genetic ancestry cluster associated with self-reported Caucasian donors included over 65% of the approximately 400 genotyped donors. The study aimed to test whether signatures of past pathogen exposure could be identified by cataloging public T cell receptors. Using immunosequencing, the study profiled T cell repertoires from about 620 subjects and related those repertoires to cytomegalovirus serostatus. Besides the first cohort of about 730 subjects, a separate validation cohort made up of 95 to 150 different subjects was used. High-throughput TCR immunosequencing, statistical association of individual TCRs with disease status, and machine learning were combined to predict cytomegalovirus infection status. To study patterns of TCR occurrence, a later analysis re-analyzed previously published TCR beta repertoires from around 660 donors and added high-resolution HLA genotyping. Rather than using new phenotypic data, the later analysis identified candidate immune exposures from TCR beta sequences and from how often those sequences occurred across donors. To decide whether each TCR beta V gene segment behaved as functional or pseudogenic, an earlier analysis of 587 of the donors relied on high-throughput TCR beta sequencing. Donor age, sex, ethnicity and CMV serostatus were collected together with the repertoire data. A later genetic analysis took genome-wide SNP genotypes for about 65% of the roughly 670 donors and used that subset as a discovery cohort. All discovery cohort repertoires had been generated on a single sequencing platform. HLA typing covered class I and class II loci at four-digit resolution. Typing coverage differed by locus: A, B, C, DRB1 and DQB1 were typed in roughly 620-640 donors, DQA1 in approximately 520, DPA1 in approximately 610, and DPB1 in approximately 450. Four to six DR-DQ haplotypes were handled as single units for association and clustering because linkage in the cohort was strong. Across approximately 420 genotyped donors of the cohort, an average of about 200,000 unique TCR beta nucleotide sequences per donor were sequenced, and roughly a sixth of those sequences were non-productive.

The cohort comprised more than 550 healthy bone marrow donors. At the time of sampling, all cohort members were nominally healthy, though unrecorded immune exposures were likely present. The donor tested CMV seronegative and was one of the 352 seronegative cohort members. Every donor gave a peripheral blood sample, and the peripheral blood mononuclear cells from that sample were used for TCR beta sequencing. Genomic DNA was extracted from the blood cell samples with the Qiagen DNeasy Blood Extraction Kit. The library was prepared using the immunoSEQ multiplex PCR assay. The multiplex PCR relied on a mix of 60 forward primers for TCR Vbeta segments and 13 reverse primers for TCR Jbeta segments. The CDR3 region of rearranged TCR beta genes was amplified from genomic DNA with a multiplex PCR assay. The Illumina HiSeq System was used to sequence the amplified TCR beta libraries as 87-base-pair reads. Processing in the source paper ran as follows. Across the 500 to 750 repertoires, a later analysis counted approximately 75 million unique TCR beta chains, 9 million to 14 million of which were shared by at least two donors. A nearest-neighbor algorithm error-corrected the raw reads and collapsed the reads into unique sequences, merging closely related sequences to remove PCR and sequencing errors. CDR3 sequences were aligned to IMGT reference sequences to assign V, D and J gene segments. For a sequence to be retained, a match of at least six nucleotides to both a V gene segment and a J gene segment was required. Rearrangements were classified as productive when the CDR3 lacked stop codons and remained in frame with V and J, and all other rearrangements were classified as non-productive. CDR3 was defined according to IMGT convention as the region running from the second conserved V-encoded cysteine to the conserved J-encoded phenylalanine. The earlier analysis of 587 of the donors excluded sequences that lacked an unambiguous match to a single V gene segment. An earlier analysis of a few hundred of the donors classified V segments as functional when productive rearrangements were above 56.7% and as segregating when the standard deviation between donors was above 5%. A statistical classification framework was built for diagnosing cytomegalovirus status from the catalog of TCR beta chain sequences. In a later analysis, TCR nucleotide sequences were compared against IMGT/GENE-DB human TR gene sequences so that V and J genes could be assigned. A later analysis assigned CDR3 sequences and most-parsimonious VDJ recombination scenarios with the TCRdist pipeline. A later analysis defined each TCR beta chain by its CDR3 amino acid sequence plus V-gene family, and excluded reads lacking a unique V-gene family. In a later analysis, around 650 highly shared, low-generation-probability nucleotide sequences were removed to address suspected cross-contamination and a sequencing artifact. A later analysis calculated a clonal expansion index for each public chain from normalized within-repertoire ranks of inferred template counts. In a later analysis, generation probabilities were computed with a VDJ recombination model fitted to out-of-frame rearrangements, and the resulting probabilities were checked against IGoR. A later analysis scored TCR-TCR, TCR-HLA and TCR-CMV co-occurrence with hypergeometric tests, applying a repertoire-size bias correction to TCR pairs. False discovery rates were estimated in a later analysis by permuting HLA or CMV assignments 20 times. A later analysis grouped co-occurring TCRs with DBSCAN, adding TCRdist sequence similarity when clustering within HLA-allele-positive subsets. Co-occurrence clustering excluded repertoires with fewer than 30,000 or more than 120,000 public chains, plus five with anomalous nucleotide sharing. TCRdb mirrors the immuneACCESS table, restricted to in-frame sequences. Some clones are absent from its copies; in checked studies, under half trace to an unresolved V gene, and the reason for the others is unknown. That table gives V, J and clone size, and the DNA gave D and trimming. In all, the sample holds roughly 200,000 clones, and 70% to 80% of those were seen once. The leading ten clones occupy roughly 2.8% of the sample.

What the work shows at the level of the full study, not this receptor alone: Assigning TCR associations to individual alleles was difficult when HLA alleles, especially DR and DQ, strongly co-occurred. According to a later analysis, TCR association rates differed among HLA loci, with DRB1 alleles showing the most associated TCRs and HLA-C alleles showing the fewest. The authors suggested that the approach could potentially be generalized to other disease states and immunological phenotypes. Linkage disequilibrium might explain the correlated functional status among segregating V segments, but an unknown experimental factor could not be ruled out. A further reported finding was that TCR beta sequences accurately predicted the HLA-A and HLA-B alleles for most subjects in the first cohort. In an earlier analysis of 500 to 650 of the donors, most TCR beta V segments appeared in productive rearrangements about 87% or about 30% of the time, broadly matching IMGT annotations. The presence/absence analyses assumed that sequencing depth was roughly uniform across donors, and that assumption may not be true. A few of the identified cytomegalovirus-associated TCR beta chains were confirmed in vitro to be specific for cytomegalovirus antigens. The study listed 150 to 200 TCR beta chains as associated with cytomegalovirus. Because HLA typing was missing for some donors at each locus, association tests included only the typed subset. In a later genetic analysis, fewer N-insertions in productive TCRs were reported among donors in an Asian-associated ancestry cluster than the roughly 710-donor mean. Most CMV-associated TCR beta chains appeared to be HLA-restricted in a later analysis, and the HLA associations seemed to be driven largely by CMV exposure. A later genetic analysis associated a missense DCLRE1C variant with V-gene and J-gene trimming of TCR beta chains, and an independent cohort replicated the association. Because the 87-base-pair reads could not distinguish some IMGT-functional V segments, including TRBV6-2 and TRBV6-3, those segments were excluded. Specific HLA alleles were associated with over 15,000 TCR beta sequences at a false discovery rate of 0.05 in a later analysis. Compared with equally common non-associated chains, HLA-associated TCR beta chains in a later analysis were more clonally expanded and had lower generation probabilities. A group of highly shared sequence variants was considered likely to be a technical artifact of the sequencing pipeline. The earlier analysis of about 600 of the donors excluded over 15 rarely observed V segments, including chromosome 9 orphons, because counts were too low. According to a later analysis, parvovirus B19, influenza, CMV and Epstein-Barr virus appeared linked to several top co-occurrence clusters. The cohort was sequenced for TCR beta chains only, and without alpha or paired-chain data the features that could be detected were limited. The only immune exposure information available for the cohort was CMV serostatus. Cytomegalovirus status was reported to be diagnosed by the classifier with high specificity and sensitivity in both the original and validation cohorts. Most TCR sequences were seen in very few donors, while some public TCRs were found in many individuals.

V and J lose 5 bases and 1 base, and a span of 15 bases separates them. The germline V gene specifies SGHTA as CDR1 and FQGNSA as CDR2. The CDR3 contains 16 residues, cysteine and phenylalanine counted. This entry keeps only the CDR3 DNA: 48 bases, framed from base 1. The sequencing input was PBMCs. This TCR was sampled from a male donor in good health and CMV-seronegative. Rearrangement joined TRBV7-2 to TRBJ1-5; TRBD1 is a possible D gene, resting on 5 matching bases. The DNA sequence is given as TGTGCCAGCAGCCTTTTGGGGCTTGTGAGCAATCAGCCCCAGCATTTT. Translated, this is CASSLLGLVSNQPQHF.